The next 11 T cell receptor beta chains were all read from a single sample in a study of T cells in Graves' hyperthyroidism and ophthalmopathy. RNA transcripts served as the template for amplifying TCR beta CDR3 regions. Initially, a first-round RT-PCR of the TCR CDR3 employed the HTBI primer set. TCRdb passed the multiplex PCR reads through MiXCR, listing each CDR3 protein once. The data contain 300,000 to 450,000 distinct CDR3 sequences, about 15% of them seen just once; the ten biggest clones take up about 11%. The sequencing input was blood. The source of these receptors is a woman aged 55-69 years with Graves' hyperthyroidism.

This clonotype was recorded many times. The chain links TRBV10-1 to TRBJ2-5; D gene unclear. This CDR3 contains 14 residues. CDR1 WNHNN and CDR2 SYGVQD come from the germline V gene (reference sequence). V dropped 1 base and J dropped 2 bases, with 8 bases sitting between them. This CDR3 reads CASSEWRWQETQYF. The CDR3 nucleotides read TGCGCCAGCAGTGAGTGGCGGTGGCAAGAGACCCAGTACTTC.

J is TRBJ2-7 and V is TRBV19; no clear D. The V end was cut by 1 base, the J end by 2 bases, with 12 bases between. The CDR3 loop spans 15 amino acids. CDR1 and CDR2 from the germline V gene are LNHDA and SQIVND (reference sequence). CDR3 loop: CASSIADTVAYEQYF. For the CDR3, the DNA is TGTGCCAGTAGTATAGCCGACACGGTTGCCTACGAGCAGTACTTC.

This clonotype was seen a handful of times. The V and J genes are TRBV5-1 and TRBJ2-1; 9 nucleotides match TRBD2. This CDR3 is built from 15 residues. CDR1 and CDR2 (germline): SGHRS, YFSETQ. The J segment lost 6 bases and the V segment lost 0 bases, leaving 4 bases of the junction unmatched. The CDR3, as DNA: TGCGCCAGCAGCTTGGGGGTAGCGGGAGCCAATGAGCAGTTCTTC. As protein: CASSLGVAGANEQFF.

This clonotype was seen more than once but under ten times. The chain combines TRBV19 with TRBJ2-1; D possibly corresponds to TRBD2 (5 bases). V dropped 5 bases and J dropped 6 bases, with 20 bases sitting between them. The CDR3 totals 16 residues. Per germline, CDR1 LNHDA and CDR2 SQIVND (reference sequence). The CDR3 DNA follows: TGTGCCAGTAGTGCGATTTCGGCTGGACTTCGCAATGAGCAGTTCTTC. Its protein is CASSAISAGLRNEQFF.

This clonotype was detected ten times or more. The V and J genes are TRBV28 and TRBJ1-1; no clear D gene. CDR3 length equals 14 residues. The V and J ends lost 4 bases and 0 bases respectively, with 9 bases between them. Germline V lookup: CDR1 MDHEN, CDR2 SYDVKM. Here the CDR3 reads CASSWLSMNTEAFF. The CDR3 coding sequence is TGTGCCAGCAGTTGGCTGAGTATGAACACTGAAGCTTTCTTT.

V usage is TRBV2 and J usage is TRBJ2-7; 7 positions match TRBD2. This CDR3 comprises 14 residues. The ends lost 4 bases at V and 4 bases at J; junction bases unmatched: 7. CDR1 SNHLY and CDR2 FYNNEI come from the germline V gene. This CDR3 is CASSVAGAGYEQYF. As DNA, the CDR3 is TGTGCCAGCAGTGTCGCGGGAGCGGGGTACGAGCAGTACTTC.

The sample holds many counts of this clonotype. The chain is built from TRBV3-1 and TRBJ1-1; D is possibly TRBD1 (5 bases). The V end lost 4 bases, the J end lost 2 bases, and 11 bases lay between the germline ends. The CDR3 extends over 14 amino acids. Germline CDR1 is LGHDT and CDR2 is YNNKEL (reference sequence). CDR3 amino acids: CASSPGLLNTEAFF. DNA for the CDR3: TGTGCCAGCAGCCCGGGACTGCTAAACACTGAAGCTTTCTTT.

This clonotype came up many times. This sequence joins TRBV7-9 and TRBJ1-1; D might be TRBD1 (5 bases). The CDR3 runs 12 residues. In germline, CDR1 is SEHNR, CDR2 FQNEAQ (reference sequence). Trimming removed 3 bases from V and 8 bases from J, with 10 bases in between. As DNA, the CDR3 is TGTGCCAGCAGCTTTGGGGCTTACGAAGCTTTCTTT. It codes for CASSFGAYEAFF. Variable domain in full (rest from reference TRBV7-9 and TRBJ1-1): DTGVSQNPRHKITKRGQNVTFRCDPISEHNRLYWYRQTLGQGPEFLTYFQNEAQLEKSRLLSDRFSAERPKGSFSTLEIQRTEQGDSAMYLCASSFGAYEAFFGQGTRLTVV.

A few counts support this clonotype. One end of the junction does not line up with germline, which may come from a read error. The rearrangement joins TRBV7-7 to TRBJ2-1; no firm D call. The germline gives CDR1 SSHAT, CDR2 FNYEAQ (reference sequence). The CDR3 runs 13 residues. CDR3 sequence reads: CASSQDRDNEQFF. In nucleotides, the CDR3 is TGTGCTAGCAGCCAGGACCGCGACAATGAGCAGTTCTTC.

Many counts were recorded for this clonotype. V and J are TRBV6-1 and TRBJ1-1, with a weak D call TRBD1 (6 bases). Germline assignment: CDR1 MNHNS and CDR2 SASEGT. This CDR3 comprises 14 residues. Trimming removed 6 bases at V and 1 base at J, with 12 bases between. CDR3 DNA: TGTGCCAGCAGGCGGACAGTCCAGAACACTGAAGCTTTCTTT. The encoded protein is CASRRTVQNTEAFF.

A few counts support this clonotype. The V call is TRBV6-4, the J call TRBJ2-5; 7 nucleotides agree with TRBD2. Germline V gene lookup returns CDR1 MRHNA and CDR2 SNTAGT. Unmatched junction bases numbered 10, after V lost 7 bases and J lost 2 bases. This CDR3 has 15 residues. CDR3 region: CASNPLKAGQETQYF. The CDR3 DNA is TGTGCCAGCAATCCCCTAAAAGCGGGGCAAGAGACCCAGTACTTC.